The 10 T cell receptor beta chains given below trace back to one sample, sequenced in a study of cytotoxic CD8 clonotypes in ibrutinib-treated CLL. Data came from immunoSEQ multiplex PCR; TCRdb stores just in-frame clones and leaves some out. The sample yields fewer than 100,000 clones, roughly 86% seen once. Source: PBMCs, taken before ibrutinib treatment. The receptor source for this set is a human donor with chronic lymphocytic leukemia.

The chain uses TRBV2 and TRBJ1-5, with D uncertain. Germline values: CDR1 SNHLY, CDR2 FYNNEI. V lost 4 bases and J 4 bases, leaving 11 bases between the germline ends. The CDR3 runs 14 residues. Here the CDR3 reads CASSVDGRNQPQHF. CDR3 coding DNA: TGTGCCAGCAGTGTGGACGGCCGGAATCAGCCCCAGCATTTT.

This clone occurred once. The CDR3 loop is CASSQFNSLHEQYF. CDR3 bases: TGTGCCAGCAGCCAATTCAACAGTCTCCACGAGCAGTACTTC. This sequence joins TRBV7-9 and TRBJ2-7; D uncertain. V was cut by 5 bases and J by 5 bases, with 16 bases left in between. Germline assignment: CDR1 SEHNR and CDR2 FQNEAQ (reference sequence). The CDR3 has 14 amino acids.

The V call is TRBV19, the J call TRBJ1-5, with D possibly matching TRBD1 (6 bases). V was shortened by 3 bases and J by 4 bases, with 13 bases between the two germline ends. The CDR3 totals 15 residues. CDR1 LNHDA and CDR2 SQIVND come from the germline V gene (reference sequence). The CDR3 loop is CASSIPDRLNQPQHF. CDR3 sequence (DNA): TGTGCCAGTAGTATTCCCGACAGGTTGAATCAGCCCCAGCATTTT.

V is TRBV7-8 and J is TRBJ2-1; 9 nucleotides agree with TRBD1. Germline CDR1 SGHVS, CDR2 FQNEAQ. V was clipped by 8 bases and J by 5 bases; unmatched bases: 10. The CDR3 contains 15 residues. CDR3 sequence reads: CASARKGTGNNEQFF. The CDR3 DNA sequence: TGTGCCAGCGCAAGAAAGGGGACAGGGAACAATGAGCAGTTCTTC.

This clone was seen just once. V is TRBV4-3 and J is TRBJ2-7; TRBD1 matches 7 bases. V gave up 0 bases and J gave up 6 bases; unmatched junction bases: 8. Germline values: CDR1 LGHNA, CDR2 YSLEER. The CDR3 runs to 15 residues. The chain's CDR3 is CASSQDYRGVGEQYF. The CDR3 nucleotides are TGCGCCAGCAGCCAAGATTACAGGGGAGTCGGCGAGCAGTACTTC.

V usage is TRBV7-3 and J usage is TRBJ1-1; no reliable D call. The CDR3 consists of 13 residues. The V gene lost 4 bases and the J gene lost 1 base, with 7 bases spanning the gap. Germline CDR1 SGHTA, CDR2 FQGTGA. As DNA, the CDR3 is TGTGCCAGCAGCTCCCAACCGAACACTGAAGCTTTCTTT. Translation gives CASSSQPNTEAFF.

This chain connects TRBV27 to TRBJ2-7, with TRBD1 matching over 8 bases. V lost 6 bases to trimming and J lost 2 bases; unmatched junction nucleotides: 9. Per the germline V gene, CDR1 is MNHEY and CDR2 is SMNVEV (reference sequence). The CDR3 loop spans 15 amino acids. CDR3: CASRRSDRETYEQYF. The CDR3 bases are TGTGCCAGCAGGAGATCGGACAGGGAAACCTACGAGCAGTACTTC.

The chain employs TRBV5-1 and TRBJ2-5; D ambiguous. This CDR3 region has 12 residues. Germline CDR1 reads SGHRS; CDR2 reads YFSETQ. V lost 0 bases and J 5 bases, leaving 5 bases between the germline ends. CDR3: CASSLGSETQYF. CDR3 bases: TGCGCCAGCAGCTTGGGATCGGAGACCCAGTACTTC. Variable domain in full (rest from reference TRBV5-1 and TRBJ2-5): KAGVTQTPRYLIKTRGQQVTLSCSPISGHRSVSWYQQTPGQGLQFLFEYFSETQRNKGNFPGRFSGRQFSNSRSEMNVSTLELGDSALYLCASSLGSETQYFGPGTRLLVL.

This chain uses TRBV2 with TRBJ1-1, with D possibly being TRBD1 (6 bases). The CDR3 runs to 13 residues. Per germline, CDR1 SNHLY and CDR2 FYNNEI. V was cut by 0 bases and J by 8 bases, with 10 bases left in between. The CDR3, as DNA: TGTGCCAGCAGTGAAGCCCCCAGGGGCGAAGCTTTCTTT. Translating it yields CASSEAPRGEAFF.

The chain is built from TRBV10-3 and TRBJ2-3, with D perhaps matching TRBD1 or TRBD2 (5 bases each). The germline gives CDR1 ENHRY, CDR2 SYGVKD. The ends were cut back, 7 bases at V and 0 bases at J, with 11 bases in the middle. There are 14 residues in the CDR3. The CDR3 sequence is CAITVGPSTDTQYF. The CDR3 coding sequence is TGTGCCATCACGGTGGGACCTAGCACAGATACGCAGTATTTT.